One sample yielded the 18 T cell receptor beta chains listed below, sequenced in a study of blood T cell repertoires in COVID-19. Sequencing was performed with immunoSEQ multiplex PCR; in TCRdb, only in-frame clones are kept and a portion is missing. The table records some 220,000 clones, around 84% of them present only once. The sequenced sample was peripheral blood. The receptors originated from a man aged 45-65 years with active or convalescent COVID-19.

This chain joins TRBV15 and TRBJ2-7, with D unresolved. There are 14 residues in the CDR3. Looked up from germline, CDR1 is LNHNV and CDR2 is YYDKDF (reference sequence). The V and J ends lost 6 bases and 0 bases respectively, with 12 bases between them. The CDR3 is CATRGWADSYEQYF. CDR3 nucleotide sequence: TGTGCCACCAGGGGTTGGGCCGACTCCTACGAGCAGTACTTC.

The CDR3 reads CASSQAPGQLIEKLFF. CDR3 coding DNA: TGCGCCAGCAGCCAGGCTCCGGGACAGCTAATTGAAAAACTGTTTTTT. This chain joins TRBV4-3 and TRBJ1-4; 7 bases agree with TRBD1. This CDR3 has 16 residues. Germline V gene data show CDR1 as LGHNA and CDR2 as YSLEER. With V trimmed by 3 bases and J by 7 bases, 11 bases remained unmatched.

V and J are TRBV11-2 and TRBJ2-2; tentatively, D is TRBD2 (6 bases). Trimming pared 5 bases from V and 4 bases from J, leaving 23 bases between. Germline loops: CDR1 SGHAT, CDR2 FQNNGV. This CDR3 has 18 residues. CDR3 in DNA: TGTGCCAGCAGCGAATCTTCGAGCGGGCTTTTGGCCACCGGGGAGCTGTTTTTT. It encodes CASSESSSGLLATGELFF.

This sequence joins TRBV7-2 and TRBJ1-4; 8 nucleotides align to TRBD1. Germline V CDR1 and CDR2: SGHTA, FQGNSA. This CDR3 is built from 14 residues. V shed 5 bases, J shed 6 bases, and the junction held 5 bases outside the gene matches. The CDR3 here is CASSGVQGDEKLFF. The DNA for the CDR3 is TGTGCCAGCAGCGGGGTACAGGGGGATGAAAAACTGTTTTTT.

CDR3 region: CATSREGVTGVTGANVLTF. The CDR3 DNA follows: TGTGCCACCAGCAGAGAGGGGGTAACAGGGGTTACTGGGGCCAACGTCCTGACTTTC. This chain joins TRBV15 and TRBJ2-6, with 7 bases that match TRBD1. CDR1 is LNHNV and CDR2 is YYDKDF in the germline V gene (reference sequence). The CDR3 is 19 amino acids. The V segment lost 0 bases and the J segment 2 bases; nucleotides outside the gene matches: 10.

V and J are TRBV28 and TRBJ1-5; TRBD1 matches at 7 bases. This CDR3 has 15 residues. Germline V gives CDR1 MDHEN, CDR2 SYDVKM. The J segment lost 3 bases and the V segment lost 2 bases, leaving 4 bases of the junction unmatched. CDR3 in DNA: TGTGCCAGCAGTTTACCGGGACAGATCAATCAGCCCCAGCATTTT. Translation: CASSLPGQINQPQHF.

The rearrangement joins TRBV5-6 to TRBJ1-1; 9 bases fit TRBD1. V shed 4 bases and J 5 bases; nucleotides not matched to a gene: 3. This CDR3 has 13 residues. The germline CDR1 and CDR2 sequences are SGHDT and YYEEEE. The CDR3 loop reads CASSGTGITEAFF. The CDR3 DNA reads TGTGCCAGCAGCGGGACAGGGATAACTGAAGCTTTCTTT.

The chain employs TRBV5-5 and TRBJ2-7; 12 nucleotides line up with TRBD1. The CDR3 sequence is 14 residues long. Germline CDR1 SGHKS, CDR2 YYEKEE (reference sequence). V was clipped by 4 bases and J by 5 bases; unmatched bases: 4. The CDR3 loop reads CASSPGTGGNEQYF. The CDR3 region has the DNA TGTGCCAGCAGCCCCGGGACAGGGGGCAACGAGCAGTACTTC.

The J gene is TRBJ2-4, the V gene TRBV7-2; D may be TRBD2 (5 bases). The V and J ends lost 5 bases and 0 bases respectively, with 8 bases between them. The CDR3 is 14 amino acids. The germline V gene has CDR1 SGHTA and CDR2 FQGNSA. CDR3 in DNA: TGTGCCAGCAGCGACGGGGTAGCCAAAAACATTCAGTACTTC. As protein: CASSDGVAKNIQYF.

The chain uses TRBV5-4 and TRBJ2-5; TRBD2 agrees at 14 bases. This CDR3 comprises 16 residues. J was trimmed by 5 bases and V by 3 bases; bases with no gene match: 6. CDR1 and CDR2 from the germline V gene are SGHNT and YYREEE (reference sequence). CDR3: CASSSGLAGGAETQYF. As DNA, the CDR3 is TGTGCCAGCAGCTCCGGACTAGCGGGGGGCGCGGAGACCCAGTACTTC.

The rearrangement uses TRBV5-1 and TRBJ1-1, with TRBD1 matching over 10 bases. V dropped 2 bases and J dropped 6; count of bases not matched to a gene: 7. CDR1 and CDR2 from the germline V gene are SGHRS and YFSETQ. This CDR3 spans 15 amino acids. The CDR3 here is CASSFTSTGGSEAFF. The CDR3 DNA follows: TGCGCCAGCAGCTTCACATCGACAGGGGGCTCTGAAGCTTTCTTT.

The chain uses TRBV6-6 and TRBJ2-1; 9 bases line up with TRBD1. V was pared by 2 bases and J by 5 bases, with 7 bases of the junction left unmatched. The CDR3 is made up of 16 amino acids. CDR1 and CDR2 from the germline V gene are MNHNY and SVGAGI (reference sequence). The CDR3 sequence is CASSYGRDRDDNEQFF. CDR3 nucleotide sequence: TGTGCCAGCAGTTACGGGAGGGACAGGGATGACAATGAGCAGTTCTTC.

The gene calls are TRBV2 and TRBJ1-6; 9 nucleotides align to TRBD1. V gave up 5 bases and J gave up 11 bases; unmatched junction bases: 4. Germline CDR1 and CDR2: SNHLY and FYNNEI. This CDR3 region has 13 residues. CDR3 coding DNA: TGTGCCAGCAGTTCCGGGACAGGGACACCCCTCCACTTT. It is translated as CASSSGTGTPLHF. Full variable domain (outside the CDR3, taken from reference TRBV2 and TRBJ1-6): EPEVTQTPSHQVTQMGQEVILRCVPISNHLYFYWYRQILGQKVEFLVSFYNNEISEKSEIFDDQFSVERPDGSNFTLKIRSTKLEDSAMYFCASSSGTGTPLHFGNGTRLTVT.

The CDR3: CASSVVGSANEQFF. CDR3 nucleotides: TGTGCCAGCAGCGTAGTGGGTAGCGCCAATGAGCAGTTCTTC. The chain uses TRBV9 and TRBJ2-1; D is perhaps TRBD2 (5 bases). The CDR3 is 14 residues long. With 0 bases removed from V and 6 bases from J, the gap between germline ends came to 10 bases. Germline V gene sequence: CDR1 SGDLS, CDR2 YYNGEE.

The CDR3 DNA reads TGTGCCAGCCACCCCCTGGGACTCTCGGGGGGGGGCAGAGAGACCCAGTACTTC. This encodes CASHPLGLSGGGRETQYF. The V gene is TRBV7-9, the J gene TRBJ2-5, with TRBD2 matching 8 bases. There are 18 residues in the CDR3. V shed 8 bases and J 4 bases; nucleotides not matched to a gene: 21. Germline CDR1 reads SEHNR; CDR2 reads FQNEAQ (reference sequence).

This clone was seen a few times. The V call is TRBV2, the J call TRBJ2-3, with TRBD1 as a possible D gene (6 bases). The CDR3 sequence is 14 residues long. V was shortened by 7 bases and J by 2 bases, with 13 bases between the two germline ends. Germline values: CDR1 SNHLY, CDR2 FYNNEI. CDR3 loop: CASIGQGYTDTQYF. For the CDR3, the DNA is TGTGCCAGCATAGGGCAGGGGTACACAGATACGCAGTATTTT.

This clone was seen a few times. This sequence joins TRBV27 and TRBJ1-2; 8 positions match TRBD1. This CDR3 has 15 amino acids. Trimming at V came to 7 bases and at J to 4 bases, leaving 11 bases not matched to a gene. The germline V gene encodes CDR1 MNHEY and CDR2 SMNVEV (reference sequence). The CDR3 DNA reads as TGTGCCAGCACCAGGGACAGGAGGGGCATCTATGGCTACACCTTC. Translation: CASTRDRRGIYGYTF.

The chain has TRBV2 and TRBJ1-6; maybe TRBD1 (6 bases). V was clipped by 2 bases and J by 10 bases, with 12 bases between them. Germline CDR1 is SNHLY and CDR2 is FYNNEI. This CDR3 is built from 14 residues. For the CDR3, the DNA is TGTGCCAGCAGTGAATTTAGGGGGGGATCACCCCTCCACTTT. Translated, it gives CASSEFRGGSPLHF. Full variable domain (missing parts from reference TRBV2 and TRBJ1-6): EPEVTQTPSHQVTQMGQEVILRCVPISNHLYFYWYRQILGQKVEFLVSFYNNEISEKSEIFDDQFSVERPDGSNFTLKIRSTKLEDSAMYFCASSEFRGGSPLHFGNGTRLTVT.